The 27 T cell receptor beta chains in this list originate from one sample, sequenced in a study of fetal regulatory T cell absence and autoimmunity. Sequenced by immunoSEQ multiplex PCR; TCRdb stores in-frame clones only, minus some. Of 85,000 to 100,000 clones listed, 60% to 80% are singletons. Source material: pancreas tissue. The source is a male donor with IPEX syndrome.

This clone was observed a handful of times. The gene calls are TRBV19 and TRBJ2-7, with TRBD2 identical over 8 bases. CDR1 is LNHDA and CDR2 is SQIVND in the germline V gene (reference sequence). J lost 7 bases, V lost 8 bases, and 7 bases had no gene match. The CDR3 consists of 12 residues. CDR3 DNA: TGTGCCAGTGGGACTAGTGCCACAGAGCAGTACTTC. Translated: CASGTSATEQYF.

The rearrangement joins TRBV13 to TRBJ2-4; 9 nucleotides agree with TRBD1. From germline, CDR1 is PRHDT and CDR2 FYEKMQ (reference sequence). This CDR3 has 17 residues. With V trimmed by 8 bases and J by 1 base, 12 bases remained unmatched. CDR3 region: CASAWTGELEAKNIQYF. The DNA of the CDR3 is TGTGCCAGCGCCTGGACAGGGGAATTAGAGGCCAAAAACATTCAGTACTTC.

The chain employs TRBV19 and TRBJ1-5; 8 positions agree with TRBD1. Germline CDR1 is LNHDA and CDR2 is SQIVND (reference sequence). The CDR3 length is 16 residues. Trimming removed 5 bases from V and 0 bases from J; junction bases left unmatched: 6. The CDR3 DNA reads TGTGCCAGTAGTTGGGCAGGGGGCCTTAGCAATCAGCCCCAGCATTTT. It codes for CASSWAGGLSNQPQHF. Variable domain in full (rest from reference TRBV19 and TRBJ1-5): DGGITQSPKYLFRKEGQNVTLSCEQNLNHDAMYWYRQDPGQGLRLIYYSQIVNDFQKGDIAEGYSVSREKKESFPLTVTSAQKNPTAFYLCASSWAGGLSNQPQHFGDGTRLSIL.

This clone has only one observation. This chain connects TRBV11-2 to TRBJ1-1; the match to TRBD1 covers 7 bases. The CDR3 is 16 amino acids. Trimming removed 3 bases from V and 3 bases from J; junction bases left unmatched: 10. Germline assignment: CDR1 SGHAT and CDR2 FQNNGV. Written as DNA, the CDR3 is TGTGCCAGCAGCTTTGGTCCAAACAGGGGTTACACTGAAGCTTTCTTT. This sequence encodes CASSFGPNRGYTEAFF.

The rearrangement links TRBV30 to TRBJ1-2; D possibly corresponds to TRBD1 (5 bases). The CDR3 is made up of 13 amino acids. The germline gives CDR1 GTSNPN, CDR2 SVGIG (reference sequence). Trimming removed 5 bases at V and 3 bases at J, with 13 bases between. Written as DNA, the CDR3 is TGTGCCTGGGCCAACACGGGGGACTATGGCTACACCTTC. It codes for CAWANTGDYGYTF.

The chain has TRBV7-2 and TRBJ1-6, with 7 bases lining up with TRBD1. The CDR3 length is 14 residues. V lost 2 bases to trimming and J lost 9 bases; unmatched junction nucleotides: 4. Germline loops: CDR1 SGHTA, CDR2 FQGNSA. In DNA, the CDR3 is TGTGCCAGCAGCTTAAACAGGGGTACTTCACCCCTCCACTTT. It codes for CASSLNRGTSPLHF.

This chain joins TRBV6-1 and TRBJ2-5; 9 bases are a match to TRBD1. This CDR3 is built from 15 residues. Per germline, CDR1 MNHNS and CDR2 SASEGT. The V segment lost 4 bases and the J segment 1 base; nucleotides outside the gene matches: 4. CDR3 loop: CASSGTGVIQETQYF. The DNA for the CDR3 is TGTGCCAGCAGTGGGACAGGGGTGATCCAAGAGACCCAGTACTTC.

Of note for this clone: The same CDR3 can be traced to other DNA sequences in this sample. In DNA form, the CDR3 reads TGCGCCAGCAGCTTGCAGGGCACTGAAGCTTTCTTT. Its translation: CASSLQGTEAFF. This chain connects TRBV5-1 to TRBJ1-1; D possibly corresponds to TRBD1 (5 bases). The CDR3 is made up of 12 amino acids. Looked up from germline, CDR1 is SGHRS and CDR2 is YFSETQ. Trimming removed 1 base from V and 4 bases from J, with 5 bases in between.

This rearrangement joins TRBV5-6 to TRBJ1-1; TRBD1 aligns across 9 bases. The CDR3 totals 13 residues. V lost 6 bases and J lost 8; bases outside the gene matches: 8. Per the germline V gene, CDR1 is SGHDT and CDR2 is YYEEEE. The CDR3 coding sequence is TGTGCCAGCACCGGACAGGGGTTGGACGAAGCTTTCTTT. Translation gives CASTGQGLDEAFF.

The gene calls are TRBV4-1 and TRBJ1-5; D gene uncertain. V gave up 4 bases and J gave up 5 bases, with 9 bases separating them. CDR3 length: 13 amino acids. CDR1 MGHRA and CDR2 YSYEKL come from the germline V gene. The CDR3 region is CASSRWKDQPQHF. The CDR3 coding sequence is TGCGCCAGCAGCCGATGGAAGGATCAGCCCCAGCATTTT.

V usage is TRBV2 and J usage is TRBJ2-3, with 10 bases lining up with TRBD2. The CDR3 spans 15 residues. CDR1 is SNHLY, CDR2 FYNNEI, per germline. Trimming took 2 bases from V and 4 from J; bases not matched to a gene: 3. The CDR3 is CASSEFLAGADTQYF. The CDR3 DNA follows: TGTGCCAGCAGTGAATTCCTAGCGGGAGCAGATACGCAGTATTTT.

The rearrangement uses TRBV6-6 and TRBJ1-1; D perhaps matches TRBD1 (6 bases). V lost 0 bases, J lost 4 bases, and 12 bases lay in between. Germline V gene data show CDR1 as MNHNY and CDR2 as SVGAGI (reference sequence). The CDR3 loop spans 15 amino acids. The CDR3 DNA reads TGTGCCAGCAGTTACTCGATGGACAGAAGCACTGAAGCTTTCTTT. Residues: CASSYSMDRSTEAFF.

This chain uses TRBV11-3 with TRBJ1-1; unclear D gene. The CDR3 has 14 residues. CDR1 and CDR2 (germline): SGHNT, YENEEA. With 0 bases removed from V and 4 bases from J, the gap between germline ends came to 9 bases. Written as DNA, the CDR3 is TGTGCCAGCAGCTTAGAGTGGGGAGGCACTGAAGCTTTCTTT. This gives the protein CASSLEWGGTEAFF.

The chain's CDR3 is CASSLGTYPKRSYEQYF. The DNA for the CDR3 is TGTGCCAGCAGCTTAGGAACTTACCCGAAACGCTCCTACGAGCAGTACTTC. The chain uses TRBV7-8 and TRBJ2-7; no clear D gene. Trimming removed 1 base from V and 0 bases from J, with 16 bases in between. CDR1 and CDR2 from the germline V gene are SGHVS and FQNEAQ. The CDR3 covers 17 residues.

The chain couples TRBV6-6 to TRBJ2-1, with 8 bases aligning to TRBD2. CDR3 length: 15 amino acids. After removal of 6 bases from V and 7 bases from J, the junction contained 11 bases not matched to a gene. CDR1 is MNHNY, CDR2 SVGAGI, per germline (reference sequence). CDR3 sequence reads: CASSWTSQLSNEQFF. CDR3 in DNA: TGTGCCAGCAGCTGGACTAGCCAGTTGAGTAATGAGCAGTTCTTC.

The chain recombines TRBV30 with TRBJ2-3, with no clear D. In germline, CDR1 is GTSNPN, CDR2 SVGIG (reference sequence). V lost 3 bases, J lost 0 bases, and 4 bases lay in between. This CDR3 is built from 12 residues. CDR3: CAWSGSTDTQYF. The CDR3 bases are TGTGCCTGGAGCGGGAGCACAGATACGCAGTATTTT.

This clone was found a few times. The V and J genes are TRBV6-1 and TRBJ1-6; D gene uncertain. In germline, CDR1 is MNHNS, CDR2 SASEGT. With 5 bases removed from V and 6 bases from J, the gap between germline ends came to 8 bases. The CDR3 spans 13 residues. The CDR3 region has the DNA TGTGCCAGCAGTCAACCGATTAATTCACCCCTCCACTTT. It yields the protein CASSQPINSPLHF.

The chain has TRBV25-1 and TRBJ2-2, with 7 bases lining up with TRBD1. This CDR3 has 15 residues. Unmatched junction bases numbered 8, after V lost 4 bases and J lost 6 bases. In germline, CDR1 is MGHDK, CDR2 SYGVNS. In DNA, the CDR3 is TGTGCCAGCAGTGCCAACAGGGGCCGGCCCGGGGAGCTGTTTTTT. Its translation: CASSANRGRPGELFF.

The chain links TRBV9 to TRBJ1-3; tentative D call: TRBD1 (6 bases). Germline V gene lookup returns CDR1 SGDLS and CDR2 YYNGEE. V lost 1 base and J 0 bases, leaving 11 bases between the germline ends. This CDR3 is 16 amino acids long. The CDR3 here is CASSVHDRFSGNTIYF. The CDR3 DNA sequence: TGTGCCAGCAGCGTACATGACAGGTTCTCTGGAAACACCATATATTTT.

The chain couples TRBV21-1 to TRBJ1-5. TRBV21-1 is designated a pseudogene. The CDR3 is 16 amino acids. In DNA form, the CDR3 reads TGTGCCAGCCCGAAGGCGAGACCGGGTGGCAATCAGCCCCAGCATTTT. Translating gives CASPKARPGGNQPQHF.

This chain connects TRBV10-3 to TRBJ2-3, with D unclear. Trimming removed 2 bases at V and 2 bases at J, with 11 bases between. This CDR3 contains 15 residues. CDR1 and CDR2 (germline): ENHRY, SYGVKD. CDR3 loop: CAISEKGSFTDTQYF. The CDR3 DNA follows: TGTGCCATCAGTGAGAAAGGCAGTTTCACAGATACGCAGTATTTT.

The rearrangement uses TRBV27 and TRBJ2-2; D possibly corresponds to TRBD1 (5 bases). Germline V gene lookup returns CDR1 MNHEY and CDR2 SMNVEV (reference sequence). Trimming took off 6 bases at V and 5 bases at J, with 7 bases between the two ends. This CDR3 region has 12 residues. The CDR3 spells CASSRVTGELFF. The DNA of the CDR3 is TGTGCCAGCAGCAGGGTAACCGGGGAGCTGTTTTTT.

This clone was observed a handful of times. The CDR3, as DNA: TGTGCCATCAGTGGGCCTCCCAAAAACATTCAGTACTTC. Encoded protein: CAISGPPKNIQYF. The V call is TRBV10-3, the J call TRBJ2-4, with D uncertain. The CDR3 is made up of 13 amino acids. Germline assignment: CDR1 ENHRY and CDR2 SYGVKD. Trimming pared 4 bases from V and 2 bases from J, leaving 6 bases between.

This clone was seen many times. The chain links TRBV16 to TRBJ2-6; either TRBD1 or TRBD2 may fit D (5 bases each). The CDR3 length is 16 residues. Per the germline V gene, CDR1 is KGHSY and CDR2 is FQNENV. Trimming removed 3 bases from V and 0 bases from J, with 9 bases in between. The CDR3 protein is CASSHLGVSGANVLTF. The DNA for the CDR3 is TGTGCCAGCAGCCATCTGGGGGTCTCTGGGGCCAACGTCCTGACTTTC.

The CDR3 nucleotides are TGTGCCAGCAGCAAACTAGCGGGGGGGCAAGAGACCCAGTACTTC. The encoded protein is CASSKLAGGQETQYF. The chain joins TRBV6-5 to TRBJ2-5, with 13 bases that match TRBD2. This CDR3 is 15 amino acids long. CDR1 is MNHEY, CDR2 SVGAGI, per germline. Trimming removed 6 bases from V and 2 bases from J; junction bases left unmatched: 3.

In this sample, this clone turned up once. This chain's CDR3 is CASSEATGYNGELFF. The CDR3, as DNA: TGTGCCAGCAGTGAAGCGACAGGGTACAACGGGGAGCTGTTTTTT. The chain is built from TRBV6-1 and TRBJ2-2; 7 positions agree with TRBD1. V shed 0 bases and J 7 bases; nucleotides not matched to a gene: 5. The CDR3 has 15 amino acids. The germline V gene encodes CDR1 MNHNS and CDR2 SASEGT.

The chain uses TRBV13 and TRBJ2-5, with TRBD2 matching 12 bases. Looked up from germline, CDR1 is PRHDT and CDR2 is FYEKMQ (reference sequence). The CDR3 has 15 amino acids. Losses at the gene ends were 2 bases for V and 2 bases for J; bases not matched to a gene: 0. The CDR3 DNA is TGTGCCAGCAGCTTACTAGCGGGGGGGCAAGAGACCCAGTACTTC. Its translation is CASSLLAGGQETQYF. The full variable domain, rest sourced from reference TRBV13 and TRBJ2-5, is AAGVIQSPRHLIKEKRETATLKCYPIPRHDTVYWYQQGPGQDPQFLISFYEKMQSDKGSIPDRFSAQQFSDYHSELNMSSLELGDSALYFCASSLLAGGQETQYFGPGTRLLVL.